Listed here are 5 T cell receptor beta chains from one sample, sequenced in a study of blood T cell repertoires in COVID-19. The data were produced by immunoSEQ multiplex PCR, yet TCRdb's version contains in-frame clones alone and is incomplete. The sample lists about 300,000 clones, just over 85% seen once, with about 4% in the top ten. The sample consisted of PBMCs or T cells enriched from blood (not recorded which). The receptors shown here come from a man younger than 40 who had recovered from COVID-19.

The chain combines TRBV7-9 with TRBJ2-5, with 11 bases fitting TRBD2. CDR3 size: 17 residues. Looked up from germline, CDR1 is SEHNR and CDR2 is FQNEAQ (reference sequence). The trim removed 5 bases at V and 5 bases at J, leaving 13 bases unmatched. The CDR3 bases are TGTGCCAGCAGCCCTAACGGGACTAGCGGTGATTGGGAGACCCAGTACTTC. Its translation is CASSPNGTSGDWETQYF.

This clone has more than one count but fewer than ten. This chain joins TRBV29-1 and TRBJ2-6; TRBD1 aligns across 10 bases. V dropped 6 bases and J dropped 3; count of bases not matched to a gene: 2. The germline V gene has CDR1 SQVTM and CDR2 ANQGSEA. The CDR3 contains 14 residues. CDR3 amino acids: CSVGQGDGANVLTF. In DNA form, the CDR3 reads TGCAGCGTAGGACAGGGGGATGGGGCCAACGTCCTGACTTTC.

Written as DNA, the CDR3 is TGCGCCAGCAGCCAAGCCGGGACAGGGTCTTACTACGAGCAGTACTTC. Translating it yields CASSQAGTGSYYEQYF. This rearrangement joins TRBV4-1 to TRBJ2-7; 9 positions match TRBD1. The germline CDR1 and CDR2 sequences are MGHRA and YSYEKL. The ends lost 1 base at V and 3 bases at J; junction bases unmatched: 7. This CDR3 is 16 amino acids long.

The chain recombines TRBV4-2 with TRBJ1-5, with D possibly matching TRBD1 (5 bases). Germline V CDR1 and CDR2: LGHNA, YNFKEQ. The CDR3 covers 15 residues. V was shortened by 2 bases and J by 4 bases, with 12 bases between the two germline ends. The CDR3 here is CASSQLPGENQPQHF. The CDR3 bases are TGTGCCAGCAGCCAACTACCGGGGGAAAATCAGCCCCAGCATTTT.

The chain joins TRBV12-3 or TRBV12-4 to TRBJ2-5; D is possibly TRBD2 (7 bases). CDR3 length equals 13 residues. Trimming shortened V by 4 bases and J by 5 bases, and 11 bases separated the two germline ends. CDR3 protein: CASSSGGPETQYF. The CDR3 DNA follows: TGTGCCAGCAGTTCCGGGGGGCCGGAGACCCAGTACTTC.